These T cell receptor beta chains were read from a single sample in a study of blood T cell repertoires in COVID-19. Libraries were prepared by immunoSEQ multiplex PCR; TCRdb keeps only in-frame clonotypes and omits some of them. The sample lists about 170,000 clones; approximately 87% were seen once. The sample comprised PBMCs or T cells enriched from blood (not recorded which). Receptor source: a woman aged 45 to 65 who had recovered from COVID-19. CDR3s include the opening cysteine and the closing phenylalanine or tryptophan. Each record gives: clone size, D gene, J gene, CDR3 length, V gene, CDR3 protein, CDR3 DNA. The D gene is left open where the match is weak. Where a row states a size, it is once, few, many or the class of an expanded clone; other rows omit it.

.,TRBD2,TRBJ2-5,17,TRBV5-6,CASTLRGSGRVRETQYF,TGTGCCAGCACCCTGAGGGGTAGCGGGAGGGTTCGAGAGACCCAGTACTTC
once,.,TRBJ2-1,14,TRBV11-2,CASSFGSVADPRFF,TGTGCCAGCAGCTTCGGTTCTGTAGCGGATCCTCGGTTCTTC
.,TRBD2,TRBJ2-5,15,TRBV28,CASSSAGGLQETQYF,TGTGCCAGCAGTTCAGCGGGAGGGTTACAAGAGACCCAGTACTTC
.,TRBD2,TRBJ2-2,17,TRBV4-3,CASSQDGPSGNTGELFF,TGCGCCAGCAGCCAAGATGGGCCTAGCGGAAACACCGGGGAGCTGTTTTTT
.,TRBD2,TRBJ2-3,16,TRBV9,CASSVGTGGAEDTQYF,TGTGCCAGCAGCGTAGGGACCGGGGGGGCTGAAGATACGCAGTATTTT
once,.,TRBJ1-1,15,TRBV5-1,CASSPLGKPNTEAFF,TGCGCCAGCAGCCCCCTCGGGAAGCCGAACACTGAAGCTTTCTTT
.,TRBD1,TRBJ1-2,15,TRBV2,CASSGQGLKNYGYTF,TGTGCCAGCAGTGGACAGGGGCTTAAGAACTATGGCTACACCTTC
.,TRBD1,TRBJ1-2,13,TRBV5-6,CASSRDRGLGYTF,TGTGCCAGCAGCAGGGACAGGGGGCTTGGCTACACCTTC
.,.,TRBJ1-5,17,TRBV3-1/TRBV3-2,CASSQEGSGKGYQPQHF,TGTGCCAGCAGCCAAGAAGGTTCGGGGAAGGGTTATCAGCCCCAGCATTTT
few,TRBD1,TRBJ1-1,14,TRBV6-6,CASSGDSLNTEAFF,TGTGCCAGCTCGGGGGACAGTTTGAACACTGAAGCTTTCTTT
.,TRBD1,TRBJ1-5,16,TRBV19,CASSKQDRVGNQPQHF,TGTGCCAGTAGTAAACAAGACAGGGTCGGGAATCAGCCCCAGCATTTT
.,.,TRBJ1-1,13,TRBV24-1,CATRRSADTEAFF,TGTGCCACAAGGCGGAGTGCGGACACTGAAGCTTTCTTT
.,.,TRBJ1-5,15,TRBV28,CASNSPTGPKKPQHF,TGTGCCAGCAATAGCCCTACAGGACCGAAGAAGCCCCAGCATTTT
.,.,TRBJ2-1,14,TRBV10-3,CATDPGSARNEQFF,TGTGCCACCGACCCCGGTTCAGCGAGGAATGAGCAGTTCTTC
.,.,TRBJ2-3,17,TRBV27,CASRRDTLGVLTDTQYF,TGTGCCAGCAGAAGGGACACCTTGGGGGTTCTAACAGATACGCAGTATTTT
.,TRBD1,TRBJ1-1,14,TRBV5-6,CASSSTGGQTEAFF,TGTGCCAGCAGCTCGACAGGGGGGCAAACTGAAGCTTTCTTT
.,.,TRBJ2-1,15,TRBV6-1,CASSEGHSSYNEQFF,TGTGCCAGCAGTGAAGGACACAGCTCCTACAATGAGCAGTTCTTC
.,TRBD1,TRBJ1-6,16,TRBV11-2,CASSSTGQARDSPLHF,TGTGCCAGCAGCTCTACGGGACAGGCTAGGGATTCACCCCTCCACTTT
few,.,TRBJ1-1,14,TRBV6-5,CASSPRGVNTEAFF,TGTGCCAGCAGTCCCCGGGGTGTGAACACTGAAGCTTTCTTT
.,TRBD1,TRBJ1-6,13,TRBV30,CAWTKDRVDPLHF,TGTGCCTGGACGAAGGACAGGGTCGACCCCCTCCACTTT
.,TRBD1,TRBJ1-4,16,TRBV19,CASSHIEQGEREKLFF,TGTGCCAGTAGTCATATCGAACAGGGGGAGAGAGAAAAACTGTTTTTT
.,TRBD2,TRBJ2-1,15,TRBV19,CASTPPGLALGEQFF,TGTGCCAGTACCCCACCGGGACTAGCGTTGGGTGAGCAGTTCTTC